This T cell receptor beta chain appears in the sequencing data of a study of CD8 T cells in ankylosing spondylitis. Regarding the study as a whole: About 8 highly homologous variants formed a TCR beta motif that appeared characteristic of ankylosing spondylitis blood.

TCRdb ran MiXCR on the 5' RACE reads and lists one entry per CDR3 protein. The data contain approximately 540,000 distinct CDR3 sequences, about an eighth of them singletons. The table lists this clonotype with a few counts. Its antigen is unknown. V was pared by 4 bases and J by 4 bases, with 7 bases of the junction left unmatched. This CDR3 contains 16 residues. CDR1 is KGHDR, CDR2 SFDVKD, per germline. The TCR comes from a male donor with ankylosing spondylitis. The sample consisted of blood, either unsorted or a sorted T cell fraction (not recorded which). This chain links TRBV24-1 with TRBJ2-3; the match to TRBD2 covers 10 bases. CDR3 bases: TGTGCCACCAGTGACCAGAGCGGGAGGGCCGCAGATACGCAGTATTTT. It specifies CATSDQSGRAADTQYF.